The 21 T cell receptor beta chains below come from one sample, sequenced in a study of a mutant IDH1 vaccine in newly diagnosed glioma. Sequencing was performed with immunoSEQ multiplex PCR; in TCRdb, only in-frame clones are kept and a portion is missing. In the table there are 30,000 to 40,000 clones, 80% of which are singletons. These receptors are not linked to any known antigen. Time point given: week 35, safety follow-up. Each dose delivered 300 ug of mutant IDH1 20-mer peptide subcutaneously with imiquimod. The material sequenced was PBMCs, taken from a glioma patient whose treatment included an IDH1 peptide vaccine. Receptor source: a man aged 35 to 55 with glioma. Some clones in this sample may be carry-over from other donors' samples.

The gene calls are TRBV18 and TRBJ2-6; D may be TRBD1 (6 bases). The CDR3 is 17 residues long. Trimming pared 3 bases from V and 1 base from J, leaving 13 bases between. CDR1 KGHSH and CDR2 LQKENI come from the germline V gene. As DNA, the CDR3 is TGTGCCAGCTCACCCAGGACGAGGGGGTCTGGGGCCAACGTCCTGACTTTC. Translated: CASSPRTRGSGANVLTF.

The CDR3 here is CASSVRDRGRKDTEAFF. The CDR3 coding sequence is TGTGCCAGTAGTGTCCGGGACAGGGGGCGCAAGGACACTGAAGCTTTCTTT. V usage is TRBV19 and J usage is TRBJ1-1; TRBD1 matches at 12 bases. V shed 5 bases and J 3 bases; nucleotides not matched to a gene: 10. Germline V gives CDR1 LNHDA, CDR2 SQIVND (reference sequence). The length of the CDR3 is 17 residues.

This sequence joins TRBV18 and TRBJ2-2; no definite D call. The V and J ends lost 4 bases and 1 base respectively, with 10 bases between them. The CDR3 runs 15 residues. Germline lookup yields CDR1 KGHSH and CDR2 LQKENI. The DNA for the CDR3 is TGTGCCAGCTCACAATTGTTATTGAACACCGGGGAGCTGTTTTTT. Protein: CASSQLLLNTGELFF. Full variable domain (outside the CDR3, taken from reference TRBV18 and TRBJ2-2): NAGVMQNPRHLVRRRGQEARLRCSPMKGHSHVYWYRQLPEEGLKFMVYLQKENIIDESGMPKERFSAEFPKEGPSILRIQQVVRGDSAAYFCASSQLLLNTGELFFGEGSRLTVL.

The CDR3 DNA follows: TGTGCCAGCAGCGATTGGGAACAGCCCCAGCATTTT. Translation gives CASSDWEQPQHF. The gene calls are TRBV11-2 and TRBJ1-5, with D hard to call. CDR1 SGHAT and CDR2 FQNNGV come from the germline V gene. This CDR3 is 12 amino acids long. Trimming stripped 5 bases from V and 7 bases from J, with 9 bases between. Together with reference TRBV11-2 and TRBJ1-5, the CDR3 gives the full variable domain: EAGVAQSPRYKIIEKRQSVAFWCNPISGHATLYWYQQILGQGPKLLIQFQNNGVVDDSQLPKDRFSAERLKGVDSTLKIQPAKLEDSAVYLCASSDWEQPQHFGDGTRLSIL.

The gene calls are TRBV4-1 and TRBJ2-1; 11 positions agree with TRBD2. Looked up from germline, CDR1 is MGHRA and CDR2 is YSYEKL. The CDR3 covers 18 residues. V shed 2 bases and J 8 bases; nucleotides not matched to a gene: 14. The DNA of the CDR3 is TGCGCCAGCAGCCAAACTGCCTTCGGTAGCGGGGGGGCCGATGAGCAGTTCTTC. Encoded protein: CASSQTAFGSGGADEQFF.

This sequence joins TRBV5-6 and TRBJ2-3; 9 nucleotides match TRBD1. The CDR3 loop spans 15 amino acids. Germline CDR1 and CDR2: SGHDT and YYEEEE. With V trimmed by 4 bases and J by 5 bases, 8 bases remained unmatched. DNA for the CDR3: TGTGCCAGCAGCCGCCGGACAGGGGTGGGAGATACGCAGTATTTT. It encodes CASSRRTGVGDTQYF.

The chain carries TRBV29-1 and TRBJ1-2; perhaps TRBD1 as D (6 bases). Between the trimmed V and J ends, which lost 8 bases and 8 bases, there was a span of 21 bases. The germline V gene has CDR1 SQVTM and CDR2 ANQGSEA. There are 13 residues in the CDR3. The chain's CDR3 is CSSSTAGGHGYTF. CDR3 DNA sequence: TGCAGCTCCTCCACTGCGGGGGGCCACGGCTACACCTTC.

V is TRBV5-1 and J is TRBJ2-7, with no clear D. The CDR3 loop spans 13 amino acids. Between the trimmed V and J ends, which lost 2 bases and 1 base, there was a span of 7 bases. The germline gives CDR1 SGHRS, CDR2 YFSETQ. The DNA for the CDR3 is TGCGCCAGCAGCTTATCGTCGTCCTACGAGCAGTACTTC. Protein sequence: CASSLSSSYEQYF.

To note about this clone: A much larger clone sits a single nucleotide away, making a read error possible. The V and J genes are TRBV5-4 and TRBJ1-2; 7 positions match TRBD1. The ends lost 2 bases at V and 0 bases at J; junction bases unmatched: 1. The CDR3 has 14 residues. The germline gives CDR1 SGHNT, CDR2 YYREEE (reference sequence). The CDR3 is CASSFGQANYGYTF. For the CDR3, the DNA is TGTGCCAGCAGCTTCGGACAGGCTAACTATGGCTACACCTTC.

J is TRBJ1-5 and V is TRBV6-1, with D possibly being TRBD1 (5 bases). The CDR3 extends over 14 amino acids. The ends were cut back, 8 bases at V and 5 bases at J, with 16 bases in the middle. CDR1 and CDR2 from the germline V gene are MNHNS and SASEGT. The CDR3 reads CASRVGWGDQPQHF. The CDR3 coding sequence is TGTGCCAGCCGTGTCGGTTGGGGGGATCAGCCCCAGCATTTT.

The chain has TRBV5-1 and TRBJ2-7; 7 nucleotides match TRBD1. V dropped 0 bases and J dropped 4; count of bases not matched to a gene: 4. The CDR3 runs to 14 residues. Germline assignment: CDR1 SGHRS and CDR2 YFSETQ. The CDR3 nucleotides read TGCGCCAGCAGCTTGGGGGGGACAGTTTACGAGCAGTACTTC. Its translation is CASSLGGTVYEQYF.

This clone has only one observation. This chain uses TRBV19 with TRBJ1-2; 8 positions match TRBD1. This CDR3 region has 15 residues. CDR1 LNHDA and CDR2 SQIVND come from the germline V gene (reference sequence). V trimming: 1 base; J trimming: 4 bases; junction bases outside the gene matches: 5. CDR3 coding DNA: TGTGCCAGTAGTATAGGGACAGGGTTCGGCTATGGCTACACCTTC. Translation gives CASSIGTGFGYGYTF.

This chain uses TRBV5-1 with TRBJ1-5; D perhaps matches TRBD1 (6 bases). V lost 3 bases to trimming and J lost 0 bases, with 10 bases between them. The CDR3 totals 15 residues. Germline V gives CDR1 SGHRS, CDR2 YFSETQ. CDR3 in DNA: TGCGCCAGCAGCTCATCAGGGGATAGCAATCAGCCCCAGCATTTT. Protein: CASSSSGDSNQPQHF.

J is TRBJ2-7 and V is TRBV11-2; D may be TRBD2 (6 bases). Germline loops: CDR1 SGHAT, CDR2 FQNNGV. The CDR3 covers 14 residues. V was cut by 4 bases and J by 6 bases, with 16 bases left in between. The CDR3 DNA follows: TGTGCCAGCAGCTACGGGGACTCGCGATCCGAGCAGTACTTC. Amino acid sequence: CASSYGDSRSEQYF.

This clone was seen only a few times. V gene TRBV4-2 combines with J gene TRBJ1-5; 7 bases match TRBD1. CDR3 size: 15 residues. V shed 7 bases and J 1 base; nucleotides not matched to a gene: 7. The germline V gene encodes CDR1 LGHNA and CDR2 YNFKEQ. CDR3 sequence (DNA): TGTGCCAGCAACTCTGACAGGGCGAGCAATCAGCCCCAGCATTTT. It encodes CASNSDRASNQPQHF.

The chain uses TRBV5-4 and TRBJ1-1, with D uncertain. The germline CDR1 and CDR2 sequences are SGHNT and YYREEE (reference sequence). Between the trimmed V and J ends, which lost 0 bases and 1 base, there was a span of 4 bases. The length of the CDR3 is 13 residues. CDR3 amino acids: CASSLDWNTEAFF. DNA for the CDR3: TGTGCCAGCAGCTTGGACTGGAACACTGAAGCTTTCTTT.

This chain connects TRBV29-1 to TRBJ2-2; 7 nucleotides line up with TRBD2. CDR1 and CDR2 (germline): SQVTM, ANQGSEA. The CDR3 runs 16 residues. J was trimmed by 4 bases and V by 0 bases; bases with no gene match: 8. The DNA of the CDR3 is TGCAGCGTTGAAGATAGGGGCAGGGAGGGCACCGGGGAGCTGTTTTTT. Its translation is CSVEDRGREGTGELFF.

CDR3 in amino acids: CAWGTGNSNQPQHF. For the CDR3, the DNA is TGTGCCTGGGGGACAGGAAATAGCAATCAGCCCCAGCATTTT. This chain uses TRBV30 with TRBJ1-5, with 8 bases that match TRBD1. The CDR3 covers 14 residues. Trimming cost V 5 bases and J 0 bases; bases outside gene matches: 3. Germline lookup yields CDR1 GTSNPN and CDR2 SVGIG (reference sequence).

This clone was observed a few times. The chain combines TRBV2 with TRBJ1-6, with D possibly being TRBD1 (5 bases). The CDR3 extends over 14 amino acids. Trimming cost V 6 bases and J 9 bases, with 15 bases left between them. Per the germline V gene, CDR1 is SNHLY and CDR2 is FYNNEI. For the CDR3, the DNA is TGTGCCAGCAGGGAGGGACGGCCGGGTTCACCCCTCCACTTT. Amino acids: CASREGRPGSPLHF. Supplemented by reference TRBV2 and TRBJ1-6, the full variable domain reads EPEVTQTPSHQVTQMGQEVILRCVPISNHLYFYWYRQILGQKVEFLVSFYNNEISEKSEIFDDQFSVERPDGSNFTLKIRSTKLEDSAMYFCASREGRPGSPLHFGNGTRLTVT.

In its sample, this clone was seen a few times. The chain combines TRBV5-1 with TRBJ2-7; D gene unclear. The V end was cut by 5 bases, the J end by 6 bases, with 12 bases between. CDR3 size: 12 residues. CDR1 is SGHRS, CDR2 YFSETQ, per germline. CDR3 nucleotides: TGCGCCAGCAGTTTTGATCTAGGCGAGCAGTACTTC. It translates to CASSFDLGEQYF.

The V gene is TRBV5-1, the J gene TRBJ1-4; 8 bases match TRBD1. CDR3 length equals 14 residues. Losses at the gene ends were 4 bases for V and 4 bases for J; bases not matched to a gene: 3. The germline V gene has CDR1 SGHRS and CDR2 YFSETQ. CDR3 bases: TGCGCCAGCAGCGACGGACAGGGTAATGAAAAACTGTTTTTT. This gives the protein CASSDGQGNEKLFF.